This is a list of T cell receptor beta chains from one sample in a study of Ad26.COV2.S vaccination and SARS-CoV-2 variants. Sequencing was performed with immunoSEQ multiplex PCR; in TCRdb, only in-frame clones are kept and a portion is missing. The table records roughly 380,000 clones, 85% of them present only once. Sequenced here: peripheral blood, sampled in a trial of Ad26.COV2.S vaccine versus placebo. Receptor source: a person aged 18-65 years who received the Ad26.COV2.S COVID-19 vaccine or a placebo. CDR3s include the opening cysteine and the closing phenylalanine or tryptophan. The D gene is left open where the match is weak. Some rows have no size entry. The others give once, few or many, or a class for an expanded clone.

TRBJ1-6,NA,TRBV5-6,NA,TGTGCCAGCAGCTTGGGGGCGCAGGGTAATTCACCCCTCCACTTT,CASSLGAQGNSPLHF
TRBJ2-1,NA,TRBV7-8,NA,TGTGCCAGCAGCTGGGGAAGCTCCTACAATGAGCAGTTCTTC,CASSWGSSYNEQFF
TRBJ2-7,NA,TRBV25-1,NA,TGTGCCAGCAGTGAATTGGGGGCCTACGAGCAGTACTTC,CASSELGAYEQYF
TRBJ2-7,NA,TRBV3-1/TRBV3-2,NA,TGTGCCAGCAGCCACAGGCCGGGACAGCAGTACTTC,CASSHRPGQQYF
TRBJ2-7,NA,TRBV3-1/TRBV3-2,NA,TGTGCCAGCAGCCAAGATGCACGGTTGACAGGCGAGCAGTACTTC,CASSQDARLTGEQYF
TRBJ2-7,once,TRBV18,NA,TGTGCCAGCTCACCACTATGGGCGTACGAGCAGTACTTC,CASSPLWAYEQYF
TRBJ2-4,NA,TRBV7-9,NA,TGTGCCAGCAGCTTAACCGGTATAGCCAAAAACATTCAGTACTTC,CASSLTGIAKNIQYF
TRBJ2-3,NA,TRBV6-4,TRBD1,TGTGCCAGCAGCAGGGGACAGGGAGGCCTTCTACGCACAGATACGCAGTATTTT,CASSRGQGGLLRTDTQYF
TRBJ1-1,NA,TRBV19,NA,TGTGCCAGTAGTATGGGCCGGGACCCTTACACTGAAGCTTTCTTT,CASSMGRDPYTEAFF
TRBJ2-7,NA,TRBV11-2,NA,TGTGCCAGCAGCCCCCTTCCGGGGACAAACTACGAGCAGTACTTC,CASSPLPGTNYEQYF
TRBJ1-5,NA,TRBV18,TRBD1,TGTGCCAGCTCACACAGGGGTGGCAATCAGCCCCAGCATTTT,CASSHRGGNQPQHF
TRBJ2-1,NA,TRBV15,NA,TGTGCCACCAGCAGAGAAATGTCTGCGGCGAACCCCTACAATGAGCAGTTCTTC,CATSREMSAANPYNEQFF